The 23 T cell receptor beta chains below come from one sample, sequenced in a study of cytomegalovirus exposure and HLA in healthy donors. Primers included in the PCR were 60 Vbeta and 13 Jbeta primers. The protocol was immunoSEQ multiplex PCR, while the TCRdb copy is restricted to in-frame clones and leaves out a portion. Counted here are 150,000 to 180,000 clones, around 82% occurring once; the ten biggest clones make up around 6%. Specimen: PBMCs. These receptors came from a woman between 40 and 50 years old in good health and CMV-seropositive.

The rearrangement joins TRBV7-8 to TRBJ2-4; tentative D call: TRBD1 (5 bases). Between the trimmed V and J ends, which lost 2 bases and 6 bases, there was a span of 8 bases. There are 13 residues in the CDR3. The V gene's germline CDR1 is SGHVS and CDR2 FQNEAQ. The CDR3 bases are TGTGCCAGCAGCTTATTAGGGGTAAACATTCAGTACTTC. Amino acids: CASSLLGVNIQYF.

CDR3 region: CASSLTRLAGGDLYNEQFF. The CDR3 nucleotides are TGTGCCAGCAGCTTAACAAGGCTAGCGGGAGGGGATCTCTACAATGAGCAGTTCTTC. The chain is built from TRBV7-9 and TRBJ2-1, with 12 bases matching TRBD2. The CDR3 length is 19 residues. The trim removed 2 bases at V and 3 bases at J, leaving 11 bases unmatched. Germline V gene sequence: CDR1 SEHNR, CDR2 FQNEAQ (reference sequence).

This sequence joins TRBV15 and TRBJ2-1, with 9 bases matching TRBD2. This CDR3 region has 16 residues. After removal of 0 bases from V and 7 bases from J, the junction contained 7 bases not matched to a gene. Per the germline V gene, CDR1 is LNHNV and CDR2 is YYDKDF (reference sequence). CDR3 region: CATSRDRGGGKNEQFF. CDR3 nucleotides: TGTGCCACCAGCAGAGATCGCGGGGGGGGGAAAAATGAGCAGTTCTTC.

The chain employs TRBV30 and TRBJ2-3; D might be TRBD2 (6 bases). V lost 0 bases, J lost 4 bases, and 14 bases lay in between. The CDR3 has 15 amino acids. Looked up from germline, CDR1 is GTSNPN and CDR2 is SVGIG (reference sequence). As DNA, the CDR3 is TGTGCCTGGAGTGTACCAGCGGGCACTTCAGATACGCAGTATTTT. It codes for CAWSVPAGTSDTQYF.

The gene calls are TRBV29-1 and TRBJ1-2; 9 bases are a match to TRBD1. CDR3 size: 13 residues. V shed 1 base, J shed 7 bases, and the junction held 4 bases outside the gene matches. The germline CDR1 and CDR2 sequences are SQVTM and ANQGSEA. The CDR3 DNA reads as TGCAGCGTTGAAGGACAGGGGGTGGCTGGCTACACCTTC. Protein sequence: CSVEGQGVAGYTF.

This sequence joins TRBV5-6 and TRBJ2-5; 8 bases align to TRBD2. The CDR3 consists of 16 residues. V was clipped by 0 bases and J by 3 bases; unmatched bases: 7. Germline V gives CDR1 SGHDT, CDR2 YYEEEE. This CDR3 is CASSLAGGLAKETQYF. The CDR3 DNA sequence: TGTGCCAGCAGCTTGGCCGGAGGACTAGCTAAAGAGACCCAGTACTTC.

The count of this clone is one. The chain combines TRBV6-1 with TRBJ1-1; TRBD1 matches at 9 bases. V shed 3 bases and J 3 bases; nucleotides not matched to a gene: 5. The CDR3 loop spans 15 amino acids. From germline, CDR1 is MNHNS and CDR2 SASEGT. Here the CDR3 reads CASSDKTGGHTEAFF. The CDR3 DNA follows: TGTGCCAGCAGTGATAAGACAGGGGGGCACACTGAAGCTTTCTTT.

This clone was detected only a few times. The chain links TRBV6-1 to TRBJ1-1; 8 positions match TRBD1. The germline gives CDR1 MNHNS, CDR2 SASEGT. CDR3 length equals 14 residues. Unmatched junction bases numbered 7, after V lost 10 bases and J lost 0 bases. Written as DNA, the CDR3 is TGTGCCACCATACTGACAGGGGTGAACACTGAAGCTTTCTTT. This sequence encodes CATILTGVNTEAFF.

This chain uses TRBV19 with TRBJ2-1; TRBD2 agrees at 11 bases. This CDR3 spans 15 amino acids. Trimming took 5 bases from V and 6 from J; bases not matched to a gene: 6. Germline loops: CDR1 LNHDA, CDR2 SQIVND (reference sequence). The DNA for the CDR3 is TGTGCCAGTAGTCTCCCTAGCGGGGGGCCCAATGAGCAGTTCTTC. Translated: CASSLPSGGPNEQFF.

V and J are TRBV6-5 and TRBJ1-2; 8 positions agree with TRBD1. The germline gives CDR1 MNHEY, CDR2 SVGAGI. CDR3 size: 16 residues. V shed 0 bases and J 3 bases; nucleotides not matched to a gene: 6. The CDR3 here is CASSYSGRGPDYGYTF. CDR3 bases: TGTGCCAGCAGTTACTCAGGCAGGGGGCCCGACTATGGCTACACCTTC.

V and J are TRBV27 and TRBJ2-7; D not certain. CDR1 and CDR2 from the germline V gene are MNHEY and SMNVEV (reference sequence). The CDR3 spans 14 residues. V lost 3 bases and J lost 0, with 9 bases in between. This chain's CDR3 is CASSLSKSSYEQYF. The CDR3 DNA follows: TGTGCCAGCAGTTTGTCCAAGAGCTCCTACGAGCAGTACTTC.

J is TRBJ2-5 and V is TRBV27; the D gene is possibly TRBD2 (6 bases). The CDR3 sequence is 16 residues long. Per the germline V gene, CDR1 is MNHEY and CDR2 is SMNVEV (reference sequence). Between the trimmed V and J ends, which lost 4 bases and 2 bases, there was a span of 17 bases. For the CDR3, the DNA is TGTGCCAGCAGTTGGAGGGTCCCTCACTTTCAAGAGACCCAGTACTTC. Translation gives CASSWRVPHFQETQYF.

The chain links TRBV7-7 to TRBJ2-2; the D gene is possibly TRBD1 (5 bases). There are 15 residues in the CDR3. The V gene lost 11 bases and the J gene lost 7 bases, with 23 bases spanning the gap. CDR1 and CDR2 (germline): SSHAT, FNYEAQ (reference sequence). CDR3 nucleotide sequence: TGTGCCTTAACCCCTTGGGGCCAGGGAATCGGGGAGCTGTTTTTT. Its protein product is CALTPWGQGIGELFF.

The chain combines TRBV2 with TRBJ2-3, with 14 bases lining up with TRBD2. Trimming cost V 6 bases and J 6 bases; bases outside gene matches: 8. The V gene's germline CDR1 is SNHLY and CDR2 FYNNEI. The CDR3 is 16 amino acids. CDR3 bases: TGTGCCAGCAGAAAAGGACTAGCGGGAGGTTCGGATACGCAGTATTTT. Translating it yields CASRKGLAGGSDTQYF. Based on the CDR3 plus reference TRBV2 and TRBJ2-3, the full variable domain is EPEVTQTPSHQVTQMGQEVILRCVPISNHLYFYWYRQILGQKVEFLVSFYNNEISEKSEIFDDQFSVERPDGSNFTLKIRSTKLEDSAMYFCASRKGLAGGSDTQYFGPGTRLTVL.

Only one count was recorded for this clone. The V call is TRBV6-9, the J call TRBJ1-5; maybe TRBD1 (6 bases). Germline V gene lookup returns CDR1 MNHGY and CDR2 SVAAGI. CDR3 size: 18 residues. V lost 4 bases, J lost 3 bases, and 22 bases lay in between. In DNA form, the CDR3 reads TGTGCCAGCAGTTTTCGGACCCCGGGGCAGGGGCCCAATCAGCCCCAGCATTTT. It yields the protein CASSFRTPGQGPNQPQHF.

The chain employs TRBV5-1 and TRBJ1-2, with TRBD1 identical over 10 bases. V trimming: 4 bases; J trimming: 4 bases; junction bases outside the gene matches: 4. The CDR3 extends over 14 amino acids. Per germline, CDR1 SGHRS and CDR2 YFSETQ. CDR3 amino acids: CASSTRDRGYGYTF. The CDR3 DNA is TGCGCCAGCAGCACCCGGGACAGGGGCTATGGCTACACCTTC.

The chain recombines TRBV11-3 with TRBJ2-2; 7 bases are a match to TRBD1. V dropped 6 bases and J dropped 0; count of bases not matched to a gene: 7. The germline V gene encodes CDR1 SGHNT and CDR2 YENEEA. CDR3 length equals 16 residues. The CDR3 DNA is TGTGCCAGCAGACTAACGGGACAGTCGAACACCGGGGAGCTGTTTTTT. Translated, it gives CASRLTGQSNTGELFF.

The chain links TRBV30 to TRBJ2-1, with 7 bases lining up with TRBD2. Germline-derived CDR1 and CDR2 are GTSNPN and SVGIG (reference sequence). V shed 5 bases and J 9 bases; nucleotides not matched to a gene: 13. The CDR3 has 14 residues. The chain's CDR3 is CAWGGLGYSGEQFF. The CDR3 region has the DNA TGTGCCTGGGGAGGACTAGGGTATTCGGGTGAGCAGTTCTTC.

The sample holds one count of this clone. The chain joins TRBV28 to TRBJ1-5; 7 nucleotides line up with TRBD1. CDR3 length: 15 residues. Per the germline V gene, CDR1 is MDHEN and CDR2 is SYDVKM. V lost 6 bases and J lost 6; bases outside the gene matches: 11. CDR3: CASRNSDRAGQPQHF. CDR3 bases: TGTGCCAGCAGAAATAGTGACAGGGCGGGTCAGCCCCAGCATTTT.

This clone was observed a handful of times. The genes are TRBV23-1 and TRBJ2-3; the D gene is possibly TRBD2 (6 bases). TRBV23-1 is annotated as an ORF whose role is uncertain. This CDR3 has 16 residues. Trimming left V 3 bases short and J 5 bases short, with 18 bases between. The CDR3 coding sequence is TGCGCCAGCAGTCAGACCCCCGGAGGGCTTGAAGATACGCAGTATTTT. Protein product: CASSQTPGGLEDTQYF.

This clone has a handful of counts. The chain is built from TRBV5-6 and TRBJ2-1, with 8 nucleotides matching TRBD2. The V segment lost 0 bases and the J segment 4 bases; nucleotides outside the gene matches: 6. Looked up from germline, CDR1 is SGHDT and CDR2 is YYEEEE. This CDR3 contains 16 residues. The CDR3 is CASSLVASGFYNEQFF. The CDR3 nucleotides are TGTGCCAGCAGCTTGGTGGCTAGCGGGTTTTACAATGAGCAGTTCTTC.

The chain joins TRBV6-1 to TRBJ2-7; 11 bases line up with TRBD2. This CDR3 has 15 residues. With 5 bases clipped from V and 0 bases from J, the junction kept 3 bases outside the gene matches. Germline CDR1 and CDR2: MNHNS and SASEGT. This chain's CDR3 is CASSPGTSGSYEQYF. The CDR3 coding sequence is TGTGCCAGCAGTCCCGGGACTAGCGGCTCCTACGAGCAGTACTTC.

The CDR3 sequence: CASSQVLRGGQRGREAFF. In nucleotides, the CDR3 is TGTGCCAGCAGCCAAGTTTTAAGGGGCGGACAGAGGGGCCGGGAAGCTTTCTTT. The rearrangement uses TRBV4-2 and TRBJ1-1, with D possibly being TRBD1 (6 bases). Germline CDR1 is LGHNA and CDR2 is YNFKEQ. Trimming stripped 1 base from V and 8 bases from J, with 26 bases between. The CDR3 sequence is 18 residues long.